Each of the 2 T cell receptor beta chains below was sequenced from the same sample in a study of beta chain features in type 1 diabetes. Study results and caveats: Shortening that was moderate but significant affected the TCRB CDR3s of Type 1 diabetes patients in all four CD4+ subsets.

What these receptors recognize is not known. All of the isolated RNA was reverse transcribed, so expressed TCRB transcripts were sequenced. Only in-frame clones appear in the TCRdb table, and some are missing; sequencing was by immunoSEQ multiplex PCR. Of 200,000 to 250,000 clones in the sample, about 14% were seen once. The sequencing sample was made of naive CD4+ T cells from blood. These receptors all come from a man aged 30 to 45 with type 1 diabetes.

The J gene is TRBJ1-1, the V gene TRBV27; D might be TRBD1 (5 bases). This CDR3 has 14 residues. Per the germline V gene, CDR1 is MNHEY and CDR2 is SMNVEV (reference sequence). Trimming left V 3 bases short and J 0 bases short, with 8 bases between. The CDR3 reads CASSFRGMNTEAFF. The CDR3 DNA sequence: TGTGCCAGCAGTTTTCGGGGGATGAACACTGAAGCTTTCTTT.

The rearrangement joins TRBV18 to TRBJ1-1; D is unclear. In germline, CDR1 is KGHSH, CDR2 LQKENI. CDR3 length equals 13 residues. V was shortened by 4 bases and J by 3 bases, with 9 bases between the two germline ends. DNA for the CDR3: TGTGCCAGCTCACTCCACGAGGACACTGAAGCTTTCTTT. Translated: CASSLHEDTEAFF.